Listed below are T cell receptor beta chains from one sample, sequenced in a study of identical twins. TCRdb used MiXCR to reprocess the 5' RACE reads, holding one entry per CDR3 protein. The sample shows some 630,000 distinct CDR3 sequences, just over 7% of them seen only once. The data also belong to a second study, concerning yellow fever vaccine responses in identical twins.

The sample was PBMCs. These TCRs come from a woman aged 18-35 years in good health. Each CDR3 is given with its conserved first and last residue. D genes are given only for firm matches. Clone sizes are given selectively: once, few, many, or a class where the clone is expanded.

d_gene	v_gene	abundance	j_gene	CDR3aa	CDR3nt
.	TRBV20-1	few	TRBJ2-2	CSASTTANTGELFF	TGCAGTGCTAGTACGACGGCGAACACCGGGGAGCTGTTTTTT
.	TRBV5-1	.	TRBJ2-1	CASSLLQGGRDEQFF	TGCGCCAGCAGCCTCTTACAGGGAGGGCGCGATGAGCAGTTCTTC
.	TRBV5-1	few	TRBJ2-7	CASSLVWDTNSYEQYF	TGCGCCAGCAGCTTGGTTTGGGACACTAACTCCTACGAGCAGTACTTC
.	TRBV4-1	.	TRBJ2-3	CASREGLPGGDTQYF	TGCGCCAGCCGAGAGGGACTTCCCGGAGGAGATACGCAGTATTTT
.	TRBV27	many	TRBJ2-1	CASSLKLGNEQFF	TGTGCCAGCAGCCTAAAACTAGGAAATGAGCAGTTCTTC
TRBD2	TRBV10-2	many	TRBJ2-1	CASSIGLAGGIEQFF	TGCGCCAGCAGTATCGGACTAGCGGGAGGTATTGAGCAGTTCTTC
.	TRBV6-1	many	TRBJ1-2	CASSEAIRIGDGYTF	TGTGCCAGCAGTGAAGCGATAAGGATCGGGGACGGCTACACCTTC
.	TRBV5-1	.	TRBJ2-5	CASRAVTGETQYF	TGCGCCAGCCGGGCCGTTACGGGAGAGACCCAGTACTTC
.	TRBV13	.	TRBJ1-1	CASSLVQGATEAFF	TGTGCCAGCAGCTTAGTACAGGGAGCCACTGAAGCTTTCTTT
TRBD1	TRBV28	few	TRBJ2-4	CASSRQGALNIQYF	TGTGCCAGCAGTCGGCAGGGGGCGTTGAACATTCAGTACTTC
.	TRBV12-3/TRBV12-4	.	TRBJ1-5	CASSPNSGAQHF	TGTGCCAGCAGTCCCAACAGCGGGGCCCAGCATTTT
.	TRBV11-2	many	TRBJ2-1	CASTKPGKSSYNEQFF	TGTGCCAGTACCAAACCAGGCAAGAGCTCCTACAATGAGCAGTTCTTC
.	TRBV6-5	few	TRBJ1-1	CASSYGGLTEAFF	TGTGCCAGCAGTTACGGGGGGCTTACTGAAGCTTTCTTT
.	TRBV19	few	TRBJ1-2	CATVIGYGYTF	TGTGCCACAGTAATTGGGTATGGCTACACCTTC
.	TRBV14	.	TRBJ2-5	CASSQVGAETQYF	TGTGCCAGCAGCCAAGTCGGGGCGGAGACCCAGTACTTC
.	TRBV12-3/TRBV12-4	many	TRBJ1-5	CASSFLGDQPQHF	TGTGCCAGCAGCTTTCTCGGGGATCAGCCCCAGCATTTT
.	TRBV5-6	few	TRBJ1-1	CASSHTGWAAEAFF	TGTGCCAGCAGCCACACAGGCTGGGCCGCTGAAGCTTTCTTT
.	TRBV12-2	.	TRBJ2-1	CASRLKTPEGSYNEQFF	TGTGCAAGTCGCTTAAAAACGCCGGAGGGCTCCTACAATGAGCAGTTCTTC
.	TRBV2	few	TRBJ2-3	CASTLGGGLDTQYF	TGTGCCAGCACCCTAGGAGGGGGCCTAGATACGCAGTATTTT
TRBD1	TRBV27	.	TRBJ2-1	CASSLPGTGVGNEQFF	TGTGCCAGCAGTTTACCCGGGACAGGGGTAGGGAATGAGCAGTTCTTC
.	TRBV20-1	few	TRBJ2-1	CSARDYRYNEQFF	TGCAGTGCTAGAGATTATCGCTACAATGAGCAGTTCTTC
.	TRBV6-1	few	TRBJ2-3	CASSGLEGTDTQYF	TGTGCCAGCAGCGGACTGGAAGGCACAGATACGCAGTATTTT
.	TRBV20-1	many	TRBJ2-7	CSAKTGPEQYF	TGCAGTGCCAAAACAGGGCCCGAGCAGTACTTC
TRBD2	TRBV18	.	TRBJ2-7	CASSLNPPSGRMYEQYF	TGTGCCAGCTCACTGAACCCCCCAAGCGGGAGAATGTACGAGCAGTACTTC
TRBD2	TRBV27	many	TRBJ2-3	CASSPGLAGGGDTQYF	TGTGCCAGCAGTCCGGGACTAGCGGGAGGTGGAGATACGCAGTATTTT
TRBD2	TRBV4-1	many	TRBJ2-2	CASSQQRGGLDTGELFF	TGCGCCAGCAGCCAACAGCGCGGGGGTTTAGACACCGGGGAGCTGTTTTTT
TRBD2	TRBV20-1	few	TRBJ2-5	CSARSGLAGGQETQYF	TGCAGTGCTAGAAGTGGACTAGCGGGGGGACAAGAGACCCAGTACTTC
.	TRBV2	many	TRBJ2-7	CASTQADSYEQYF	TGTGCCAGCACGCAGGCCGACTCCTACGAGCAGTACTTC
.	TRBV12-3/TRBV12-4	many	TRBJ2-2	CASEGHDGTNTGELFF	TGTGCCAGCGAAGGGCATGACGGGACGAACACCGGGGAGCTGTTTTTT
.	TRBV5-1	many	TRBJ2-3	CASSLEQGGTQYF	TGCGCCAGCAGCTTGGAACAGGGTGGTACGCAGTATTTT
.	TRBV7-9	many	TRBJ2-7	CASSLDGHSYEQYF	TGTGCCAGCAGCTTAGATGGACACTCCTACGAGCAGTACTTC
TRBD2	TRBV10-3	few	TRBJ2-3	CAITGGGAAGHTQYF	TGTGCCATCACCGGGGGGGGCGCGGCGGGCCATACGCAGTATTTT
TRBD2	TRBV10-3	.	TRBJ2-1	CAFSSVGLAGRSSYNEQFF	TGTGCCTTCAGTTCCGTGGGACTAGCGGGACGGAGCTCCTACAATGAGCAGTTCTTC
TRBD1	TRBV12-3/TRBV12-4	few	TRBJ1-4	CASRGKGTGGEKLFF	TGTGCCAGCCGAGGAAAAGGGACAGGGGGTGAAAAACTGTTTTTT
.	TRBV4-2	.	TRBJ2-4	CASSQVEFRDRMDF	TGTGCCAGCAGCCAAGTCGAGTTTCGGGATCGGATGGACTTC
.	TRBV7-3	.	TRBJ1-2	CASSLNAGADGYTF	TGTGCCAGCAGCTTAAACGCAGGGGCTGATGGCTACACCTTC
.	TRBV10-3	many	TRBJ2-7	CAISESTGLFFSYEQYF	TGTGCCATCAGTGAGTCGACAGGACTGTTCTTCTCCTACGAGCAGTACTTC
TRBD1	TRBV28	few	TRBJ2-4	CASSSWDRGKNIQYF	TGTGCCAGCAGTTCCTGGGACAGGGGAAAAAACATTCAGTACTTC
.	TRBV4-1	many	TRBJ1-1	CASSQGIQRGRNTEAFF	TGCGCCAGCAGCCAAGGGATTCAGAGGGGGAGGAACACTGAAGCTTTCTTT
.	TRBV14	.	TRBJ2-3	CASSLRGLDTQYF	TGTGCCAGCAGCCTACGTGGATTAGATACGCAGTATTTT
.	TRBV7-9	many	TRBJ1-1	CASEGQMNTEAFF	TGTGCCAGCGAGGGGCAAATGAACACTGAAGCTTTCTTT
.	TRBV5-5	.	TRBJ2-2	CASTSQGTPNTGELFF	TGTGCCAGCACCTCTCAGGGGACGCCAAACACCGGGGAGCTGTTTTTT
.	TRBV3-1	few	TRBJ1-6	CASSPTRDSPLHF	TGTGCCAGCAGCCCCACCAGGGATTCACCCCTCCACTTT
TRBD1	TRBV5-5	.	TRBJ1-1	CASSVNLNPPGQHTEAFF	TGTGCCAGCAGCGTGAACCTCAACCCACCGGGACAGCACACTGAAGCTTTCTTT
.	TRBV5-1	many	TRBJ2-5	CASSKSGAGETQYF	TGCGCCAGCAGCAAGTCAGGTGCGGGAGAGACCCAGTACTTC
TRBD2	TRBV6-5	.	TRBJ2-3	CASSYSSGGLRQYF	TGTGCCAGCAGTTACTCAAGCGGGGGACTAAGACAGTATTTT
.	TRBV20-1	.	TRBJ2-1	CSAEVGNSQFF	TGCAGTGCTGAAGTCGGGAATTCGCAGTTCTTC
.	TRBV20-1	few	TRBJ2-3	CSAREGVVTPQDTQYF	TGCAGTGCTAGGGAGGGGGTAGTCACCCCCCAAGATACGCAGTATTTT
TRBD2	TRBV12-3/TRBV12-4	.	TRBJ2-3	CASSLWLAGPNTDTQYF	TGTGCCAGCAGTTTATGGCTAGCGGGCCCGAATACAGATACGCAGTATTTT